These 11 T cell receptor beta chains were sequenced from one sample in a study of beta chain features in type 1 diabetes (dated by TCRdb to the late 2010s). Libraries came from the immunoSEQ multiplex PCR assay. All of the isolated RNA was reverse transcribed with the High Capacity cDNA Reverse Transcription Kit, so expressed TCRB transcripts were sequenced. The clones in this table, taken by TCRdb from immuneACCESS, are in-frame only. Not every clone is retained; where verified, under half of the shortfall comes from an unresolved V gene, and the cause of the rest is unknown. The sample table holds 300,000 to 400,000 clones, of which 11% were seen once. The ten largest clones add up to roughly 0.016% of the sample. The sequencing input was naive CD4+ T cells from blood. The cell subset or site label, as the study defines it: true naive CD4+ T cells. These receptors all come from a woman younger than 45 in good health.

The chain joins TRBV19 to TRBJ2-5; 10 bases align to TRBD1. V dropped 6 bases and J dropped 5; count of bases not matched to a gene: 6. CDR1 and CDR2 (germline): LNHDA, SQIVND (reference sequence). The CDR3 consists of 14 residues. CDR3 coding DNA: TGTGCCAGTAGCGACAGGGGGCTAGGGGAGACCCAGTACTTC. Its translation is CASSDRGLGETQYF.

This clone was counted a few times. The V gene is TRBV7-9, the J gene TRBJ2-7; the D gene is possibly TRBD2 (5 bases). Trimming shortened V by 5 bases and J by 11 bases, and 16 bases separated the two germline ends. The length of the CDR3 is 12 residues. CDR1 and CDR2 (germline): SEHNR, FQNEAQ (reference sequence). CDR3 nucleotides: TGTGCCAGCAGCCTTACCCGGGATCTGGAGTACTTC. It encodes CASSLTRDLEYF.

The chain is built from TRBV7-3 and TRBJ2-7; 7 bases are shared with TRBD1. The CDR3 length is 17 residues. Germline-derived CDR1 and CDR2 are SGHTA and FQGTGA. After removal of 5 bases from V and 5 bases from J, the junction contained 18 bases not matched to a gene. The CDR3 nucleotides are TGTGCCAGCAGCACCGCGCGTGTGGGACAGCGTGGGAACGAGCAGTACTTC. The encoded protein is CASSTARVGQRGNEQYF.

The V gene is TRBV27, the J gene TRBJ2-5; 7 bases agree with TRBD1. The CDR3 is 14 residues long. Germline CDR1 reads MNHEY; CDR2 reads SMNVEV (reference sequence). The trim removed 5 bases at V and 5 bases at J, leaving 8 bases unmatched. The CDR3 reads CASSPDRVMETQYF. CDR3 DNA: TGTGCCAGCAGTCCAGACAGGGTTATGGAGACCCAGTACTTC.

This clone was counted a few times. V and J are TRBV18 and TRBJ2-7; 9 bases align to TRBD1. The length of the CDR3 is 18 residues. Trimming took 2 bases from V and 1 from J; bases not matched to a gene: 12. Germline V gene sequence: CDR1 KGHSH, CDR2 LQKENI. CDR3 in amino acids: CASSPDSQTGTGSYEQYF. CDR3 in DNA: TGTGCCAGCTCACCAGATTCCCAAACCGGGACAGGGTCCTACGAGCAGTACTTC.

The chain links TRBV19 to TRBJ1-1, with TRBD1 matching over 7 bases. The CDR3 loop spans 14 amino acids. Germline CDR1 is LNHDA and CDR2 is SQIVND (reference sequence). V was clipped by 7 bases and J by 1 base; unmatched bases: 6. The CDR3 nucleotides are TGTGCCAGTACCCGGGACAGACCGAACACTGAAGCTTTCTTT. Translating gives CASTRDRPNTEAFF. Variable domain in full (rest from reference TRBV19 and TRBJ1-1): DGGITQSPKYLFRKEGQNVTLSCEQNLNHDAMYWYRQDPGQGLRLIYYSQIVNDFQKGDIAEGYSVSREKKESFPLTVTSAQKNPTAFYLCASTRDRPNTEAFFGQGTRLTVV.

This clone has more than one count but fewer than ten. The rearrangement uses TRBV21-1 and TRBJ2-2; the tabulated D call, TRBD1, remains unverified against the DNA. TRBV21-1 corresponds to a pseudogene. CDR3 length: 15 amino acids. The CDR3 protein is CASSKVTENTGELFF. As DNA, the CDR3 is TGTGCCAGCAGCAAAGTGACAGAGAACACCGGGGAGCTGTTTTTT.

This clone was seen more than once but under ten times. V gene TRBV10-3 combines with J gene TRBJ1-4, with D uncertain. Between the trimmed V and J ends, which lost 3 bases and 5 bases, there was a span of 7 bases. From germline, CDR1 is ENHRY and CDR2 SYGVKD. The CDR3 contains 13 residues. CDR3 sequence (DNA): TGTGCCATCAGTGAAAGGGAGAATGAAAAACTGTTTTTT. It yields the protein CAISERENEKLFF.

The rearrangement joins TRBV9 to TRBJ1-2, with TRBD1 matching over 11 bases. The CDR3 loop spans 13 amino acids. The V gene's germline CDR1 is SGDLS and CDR2 YYNGEE. V lost 4 bases, J lost 8 bases, and 4 bases stayed unmatched. DNA for the CDR3: TGTGCCAGCAGCATGGGACAGGGGGAAGGCTACACCTTC. Protein sequence: CASSMGQGEGYTF. The complete variable domain, with remaining parts taken from reference TRBV9 and TRBJ1-2, reads DSGVTQTPKHLITATGQRVTLRCSPRSGDLSVYWYQQSLDQGLQFLIQYYNGEERAKGNILERFSAQQFPDLHSELNLSSLELGDSALYFCASSMGQGEGYTFGSGTRLTVV.

The rearrangement joins TRBV7-9 to TRBJ1-1; weak D call: TRBD1 (6 bases). CDR3 length: 15 amino acids. Trimming took off 3 bases at V and 3 bases at J, with 14 bases between the two ends. Germline CDR1 is SEHNR and CDR2 is FQNEAQ (reference sequence). CDR3 nucleotides: TGTGCCAGCAGCTTGGGACACGCGCCGGACACTGAAGCTTTCTTT. This sequence encodes CASSLGHAPDTEAFF. The full variable domain, with the rest looked up from reference TRBV7-9 and TRBJ1-1, is DTGVSQNPRHKITKRGQNVTFRCDPISEHNRLYWYRQTLGQGPEFLTYFQNEAQLEKSRLLSDRFSAERPKGSFSTLEIQRTEQGDSAMYLCASSLGHAPDTEAFFGQGTRLTVV.

V gene TRBV2 combines with J gene TRBJ1-5; TRBD1 aligns across 7 bases. Looked up from germline, CDR1 is SNHLY and CDR2 is FYNNEI. V shed 6 bases, J shed 0 bases, and the junction held 5 bases outside the gene matches. The CDR3 contains 15 residues. The CDR3 coding sequence is TGTGCCAGCAGCCGGGACAGTTATAGCAATCAGCCCCAGCATTTT. Translation: CASSRDSYSNQPQHF.